Below, 16 T cell receptor beta chains from the same sample are listed, as sequenced in a study of blood T cell repertoires in COVID-19. Profiling relied on immunoSEQ multiplex PCR, and the TCRdb table lists in-frame clones only, not all of them. Of just under 350,000 clones listed, about 90% are singletons. Sample: peripheral blood. Receptors were obtained from a woman aged 45-65 years with COVID-19, enrolled during active disease.

The chain recombines TRBV4-1 with TRBJ1-4; TRBD1 aligns across 7 bases. Per the germline V gene, CDR1 is MGHRA and CDR2 is YSYEKL. With 5 bases clipped from V and 7 bases from J, the junction kept 10 bases outside the gene matches. The length of the CDR3 is 15 residues. CDR3: CASSFRGYLGEKLFF. CDR3 sequence (DNA): TGCGCCAGCAGCTTCAGGGGGTATTTGGGTGAAAAACTGTTTTTT.

This clone appeared once. This chain joins TRBV5-1 and TRBJ2-6; maybe TRBD1 (5 bases). Trimming removed 0 bases from V and 0 bases from J, with 10 bases in between. Germline V lookup: CDR1 SGHRS, CDR2 YFSETQ. The CDR3 has 17 amino acids. CDR3 residues: CASSLGVGPSGANVLTF. In DNA form, the CDR3 reads TGCGCCAGCAGCTTGGGCGTGGGGCCCTCTGGGGCCAACGTCCTGACTTTC.

The genes are TRBV7-9 and TRBJ2-5, with TRBD2 as a possible D gene (5 bases). Looked up from germline, CDR1 is SEHNR and CDR2 is FQNEAQ (reference sequence). The CDR3 runs to 13 residues. The DNA of the CDR3 is TGTGCGACTCGGGCGGGTCACCAAGAGACCCAGTACTTC. This gives the protein CATRAGHQETQYF.

The chain combines TRBV4-1 with TRBJ2-3; 16 nucleotides align to TRBD2. V was pared by 4 bases and J by 4 bases, with 5 bases of the junction left unmatched. CDR1 is MGHRA, CDR2 YSYEKL, per germline. This CDR3 has 17 amino acids. DNA of the CDR3: TGCGCCAGCAGCCGCCAAGGGACTAGCGGGAGGGCAGATACGCAGTATTTT. Residues: CASSRQGTSGRADTQYF.

The chain combines TRBV5-1 with TRBJ1-2, with 9 positions matching TRBD1. The CDR3 contains 13 residues. The germline CDR1 and CDR2 sequences are SGHRS and YFSETQ. V lost 4 bases, J lost 6 bases, and 4 bases stayed unmatched. The CDR3 spells CASSRTGENGYTF. The CDR3 DNA sequence: TGCGCCAGCAGCCGGACAGGGGAGAATGGCTACACCTTC.

The CDR3 DNA reads as TGCAGCGTTCACCCAGGGGGCAGGAACACCGGGGAGCTGTTTTTT. Encoded protein: CSVHPGGRNTGELFF. The chain is built from TRBV29-1 and TRBJ2-2; 8 nucleotides agree with TRBD1. The CDR3 extends over 15 amino acids. The germline V gene encodes CDR1 SQVTM and CDR2 ANQGSEA. Trimming removed 5 bases from V and 1 base from J; junction bases left unmatched: 6.

The chain joins TRBV5-1 to TRBJ2-3; possibly TRBD1 for D (6 bases). This CDR3 is 14 amino acids long. Trimming took off 4 bases at V and 6 bases at J, with 15 bases between the two ends. Germline V gene data show CDR1 as SGHRS and CDR2 as YFSETQ. The CDR3 sequence: CASSTLRQDDTQYF. The DNA of the CDR3 is TGCGCCAGCAGCACCCTACGACAGGATGATACGCAGTATTTT.

This chain links TRBV25-1 with TRBJ1-5; 10 positions agree with TRBD1. J was trimmed by 11 bases and V by 8 bases; bases with no gene match: 15. This CDR3 comprises 15 residues. CDR1 MGHDK and CDR2 SYGVNS come from the germline V gene. CDR3 loop: CASSAGTGDLQAQHF. DNA for the CDR3: TGTGCCAGCTCCGCCGGGACAGGGGATCTACAGGCCCAGCATTTT.

The chain carries TRBV5-6 and TRBJ2-2; TRBD1 agrees at 10 bases. There are 16 residues in the CDR3. Germline CDR1 reads SGHDT; CDR2 reads YYEEEE. V lost 3 bases, J lost 3 bases, and 5 bases stayed unmatched. Written as DNA, the CDR3 is TGTGCCAGCAGCTCCCTTGGACAGGGGGACACCGGGGAGCTGTTTTTT. Its protein is CASSSLGQGDTGELFF.

The chain has TRBV5-1 and TRBJ2-5; 10 bases line up with TRBD2. The CDR3 is 21 residues long. Germline CDR1 reads SGHRS; CDR2 reads YFSETQ. The ends lost 0 bases at V and 1 base at J; junction bases unmatched: 18. CDR3 residues: CASSLDPTSGLGVSGQETQYF. Written as DNA, the CDR3 is TGCGCCAGCAGCTTGGACCCGACTAGCGGGCTCGGTGTATCAGGCCAAGAGACCCAGTACTTC.

This clone was counted only a few times. The V and J genes are TRBV14 and TRBJ2-7; 9 positions agree with TRBD2. V shed 0 bases, J shed 2 bases, and the junction held 5 bases outside the gene matches. The CDR3 is 16 amino acids. Germline V gene data show CDR1 as SGHDN and CDR2 as FVKESK. Here the CDR3 reads CASSQDISGSTYEQYF. CDR3 bases: TGTGCCAGCAGCCAAGATATTAGCGGGAGTACCTACGAGCAGTACTTC.

The chain combines TRBV6-5 with TRBJ1-6, with a weak D call TRBD1 (6 bases). The CDR3 extends over 15 amino acids. CDR1 and CDR2 (germline): MNHEY, SVGAGI. Trimming cost V 0 bases and J 5 bases, with 8 bases left between them. CDR3: CASSYSGTHNSPLHF. Here the CDR3 DNA reads TGTGCCAGCAGTTACTCGGGGACACATAATTCACCCCTCCACTTT.

The J gene is TRBJ1-5, the V gene TRBV23-1; D unclear. TRBV23-1 is an ORF for which the function is uncertain. The CDR3 length is 12 residues. Trimming pared 0 bases from V and 9 bases from J, leaving 6 bases between. The CDR3 nucleotides are TGCGCCAGCAGTCAATCTAGATGGCCCCAGCATTTT. Its protein is CASSQSRWPQHF.

The rearrangement joins TRBV19 to TRBJ1-2; D ambiguous. Per germline, CDR1 LNHDA and CDR2 SQIVND (reference sequence). The CDR3 has 12 residues. The V gene lost 10 bases and the J gene lost 5 bases, with 14 bases spanning the gap. CDR3 DNA: TGTGCCACTAAAGCCGTCGCGTATGGCTACACCTTC. Its translation: CATKAVAYGYTF. Full variable domain (outside the CDR3, taken from reference TRBV19 and TRBJ1-2): DGGITQSPKYLFRKEGQNVTLSCEQNLNHDAMYWYRQDPGQGLRLIYYSQIVNDFQKGDIAEGYSVSREKKESFPLTVTSAQKNPTAFYLCATKAVAYGYTFGSGTRLTVV.

This chain links TRBV11-2 with TRBJ2-4, with TRBD1 matching 12 bases. J was trimmed by 7 bases and V by 8 bases; bases with no gene match: 9. The CDR3 runs 15 residues. In germline, CDR1 is SGHAT, CDR2 FQNNGV. CDR3 bases: TGTGCCAGCGACCCCGGGACAGGGGGCACGAACATTCAGTACTTC. It encodes CASDPGTGGTNIQYF.

This chain uses TRBV29-1 with TRBJ1-3; D may be TRBD1 (6 bases). This CDR3 has 17 amino acids. The V end lost 4 bases, the J end lost 0 bases, and 19 bases lay between the germline ends. Looked up from germline, CDR1 is SQVTM and CDR2 is ANQGSEA. CDR3 in DNA: TGCAGCGTTGGAGGGGATCCAGGGGCGAACTCTGGAAACACCATATATTTT. Its translation is CSVGGDPGANSGNTIYF.